The rows below give T cell receptor beta chains drawn from one sample of a study of Ad26.COV2.S vaccination and SARS-CoV-2 variants. Some clones are missing from TCRdb's copy, which holds only in-frame ones; the method was immunoSEQ multiplex PCR. The data contain 350,000 to 450,000 clones, about 88% of them seen just once; the ten biggest clones take up about 2%. The sequences come from peripheral blood, collected in a trial of Ad26.COV2.S vaccine versus placebo. The receptors were gathered from a person between 18 and 60 years old who received the Ad26.COV2.S COVID-19 vaccine or a placebo. Both conserved end residues are part of each CDR3. D genes are given only for firm matches. Size tells how often a clone was seen (once, few, many) or the class of an expanded clone, and some rows leave it out.

d_call,clone_size,cdr3_length,j_call,v_call,cdr3_nt,cdr3_aa
-,-,11,TRBJ2-1,TRBV7-9,TGTGCCAGCAGACTAAGCCATGAGCAGTTCTTC,CASRLSHEQFF
TRBD2,-,17,TRBJ2-2,TRBV7-3,TGTGCCAGCAGCTCATCGGGACTAGCGGCGAACACCGGGGAGCTGTTTTTT,CASSSSGLAANTGELFF
-,-,14,TRBJ2-7,TRBV5-5,TGTGCCAGCAGCTCTAGATGGGGTTCCTACGAGCAGTACTTC,CASSSRWGSYEQYF
TRBD2,-,16,TRBJ2-1,TRBV9,TGTGCCAGCAATCTTAACCCACTAGCGGAAGACAATGAGCAGTTCTTC,CASNLNPLAEDNEQFF
-,-,18,TRBJ2-5,TRBV7-9,TGTGCCAGCAGCTTAGATCTCCGGGGGAGCCCCTTCGGGGAGACCCAGTACTTC,CASSLDLRGSPFGETQYF
-,-,16,TRBJ2-1,TRBV4-1,TGCGCCAGCAGCCCCCTGCTAGGGAGCTCCTACAATGAGCAGTTCTTC,CASSPLLGSSYNEQFF
TRBD1,-,15,TRBJ1-4,TRBV5-4,TGTGCCAGCAGCTTCGACAGGGCTGGGAATGAAAAACTGTTTTTT,CASSFDRAGNEKLFF
-,-,14,TRBJ2-3,TRBV6-2/TRBV6-3,TGTGCCAGCAGTTCAGGACCAACCACAGATACGCAGTATTTT,CASSSGPTTDTQYF
-,-,14,TRBJ2-4,TRBV9,TGTGCCAGCAGCGCACTAGAGGGTTTAGGCATTCAGTACTTC,CASSALEGLGIQYF
TRBD2,-,16,TRBJ2-1,TRBV9,TGTGCCAGCAGCGCCTGGAGGCTAGCGGGAGGGAATGAGCAGTTCTTC,CASSAWRLAGGNEQFF
-,-,14,TRBJ1-2,TRBV7-9,TGTGCCAGCAGCTTAGTTCCGGGGACCAGCGGCTACACCTTC,CASSLVPGTSGYTF
-,-,12,TRBJ2-7,TRBV5-1,TGCGCCAGCAGCTTGTACAGGGAAGAGCAGTACTTC,CASSLYREEQYF
-,-,16,TRBJ2-7,TRBV25-1,TGTGCCAGCAGTGAATTATTGGGCATTCAGGGCCACGAGCAGTACTTC,CASSELLGIQGHEQYF
TRBD1,-,14,TRBJ1-4,TRBV18,TGTGCCAGCTCACCCGGGACAGAAAATGAAAAACTGTTTTTT,CASSPGTENEKLFF
TRBD1,-,14,TRBJ2-5,TRBV6-5,TGTGCCAGCAGTTATTCAGGGGGCGCGGAGACCCAGTACTTC,CASSYSGGAETQYF
TRBD1,once,15,TRBJ1-5,TRBV9,TGTGCCAGCAGCCTAGAAGGGGGCAGGCTTTCGCCCCAGCATTTT,CASSLEGGRLSPQHF
-,-,18,TRBJ2-1,TRBV18,TGTGCCAGCTCACCGCTAGGTGTTAGCGAGGGAACCTACAATGAGCAGTTCTTC,CASSPLGVSEGTYNEQFF
-,-,11,TRBJ1-5,TRBV24-1,TGTGCCACCTCAAAGGGAGGCGCCCAGCATTTT,CATSKGGAQHF
-,-,16,TRBJ2-7,TRBV19,TGTGCCAGTAGTGCCCAAGGCTTATCCTCTTCCTACGAGCAGTACTTC,CASSAQGLSSSYEQYF
TRBD2,-,19,TRBJ2-6,TRBV11-3,TGTGCCAGCACCCTTCTAGCGGGTACCCCTTCCTCTGGGGCCAACGTCCTGACTTTC,CASTLLAGTPSSGANVLTF
-,few,16,TRBJ2-2,TRBV7-2,TGTGCCAGCAGCTTATTGGGCGGGGCGAACACCGGGGAGCTGTTTTTT,CASSLLGGANTGELFF
TRBD2,-,13,TRBJ2-7,TRBV30,TGTGCCTGGAGTACGGGAGGGCCCAGGGAGCAGTACTTC,CAWSTGGPREQYF
-,-,16,TRBJ1-4,TRBV5-1,TGCGCCAGCAGCCTGGGACCCAGTGCAACTAATGAAAAACTGTTTTTT,CASSLGPSATNEKLFF
-,-,15,TRBJ2-7,TRBV5-6,TGTGCCAGCAGCTTGCTCGGGAAGGACCCCTACGAGCAGTACTTC,CASSLLGKDPYEQYF
TRBD2,-,17,TRBJ2-6,TRBV5-4,TGTGCCAGCAGCGCGGGACTAGCGGTTTCTGGGGCCAACGTCCTGACTTTC,CASSAGLAVSGANVLTF
-,-,17,TRBJ2-7,TRBV11-3,TGTGCCAGCAGCTTAGATCTGCAACCGGGACCCCCTGGGGAGCAGTACTTC,CASSLDLQPGPPGEQYF
-,-,14,TRBJ2-5,TRBV24-1,TGTGCCACCAGTGATAATAGATTCCAAGAGACCCAGTACTTC,CATSDNRFQETQYF
-,once,14,TRBJ1-5,TRBV7-2,TGTGCCAGCAGCCTAAGACAGGGCAATCAGCCCCAGCATTTT,CASSLRQGNQPQHF
-,-,16,TRBJ2-3,TRBV6-4,TGTGCCAGCACCCCAACCGGGGGCTCCCCCACAGATACGCAGTATTTT,CASTPTGGSPTDTQYF
TRBD2,-,16,TRBJ2-1,TRBV3-1/TRBV3-2,TGTGCCAGCAGCCCGATCGGGACTAGTCGCTACAATGAGCAGTTCTTC,CASSPIGTSRYNEQFF
-,-,12,TRBJ1-5,TRBV12-3/TRBV12-4,TGTGCCAGCAGCGGGGGAAATCAGCCCCAGCATTTT,CASSGGNQPQHF
-,-,13,TRBJ1-5,TRBV14,TGTGCCAGCAGCCAAAACCCCTTCCAGCCCCAGCATTTT,CASSQNPFQPQHF
TRBD2,-,13,TRBJ2-4,TRBV5-1,TGCGCCAGCAGGGGGACTAGCGGAACAGTTCAGTACTTC,CASRGTSGTVQYF
TRBD1,-,14,TRBJ2-5,TRBV9,TGTGCCAGCAGCCCCCGGACAGGGCGAGAGACCCAGTACTTC,CASSPRTGRETQYF
-,-,16,TRBJ2-3,TRBV5-1,TGCGCCAGCAGTCGGGGAGAGCGGAGTGGGTCAGATACGCAGTATTTT,CASSRGERSGSDTQYF
-,-,16,TRBJ1-2,TRBV28,TGTGCCAGCAGTTTATCTCTCGCAGGGCCCCTCCATGGCTACACCTTC,CASSLSLAGPLHGYTF
-,few,13,TRBJ1-5,TRBV27,TGTGCCAGCAGTTTGGGGTCCAATCAGCCCCAGCATTTT,CASSLGSNQPQHF
TRBD2,once,19,TRBJ2-6,TRBV28,TGTGCCAGCAGTTTCCCCGTGAGGGGCGGGAGCTCTGGGGCCAACGTCCTGACTTTC,CASSFPVRGGSSGANVLTF
-,-,11,TRBJ1-2,TRBV6-2/TRBV6-3,TGTGCCAGCAGTTACTCGGAAGGCTACACCTTC,CASSYSEGYTF
TRBD2,once,15,TRBJ2-1,TRBV9,TGTGCCAGCAGCGTAGCGGTAGCGGGGGTAGAAGAGCAGTTCTTC,CASSVAVAGVEEQFF
-,-,17,TRBJ1-4,TRBV7-9,TGTGCCAGCAGCTTAGGGGACTGGAAGGGAACTAATGAAAAACTGTTTTTT,CASSLGDWKGTNEKLFF
-,-,13,TRBJ2-7,TRBV5-4,TGTGCCAGCAGCTTGGATACAGGCTACGAGCAGTACTTC,CASSLDTGYEQYF
-,-,14,TRBJ1-2,TRBV4-3,TGCGCCAGCAGCCAAGCGGAGGGAAGGGATGGCTACACCTTC,CASSQAEGRDGYTF
TRBD2,-,13,TRBJ2-3,TRBV12-3/TRBV12-4,TGTGCCAGCGGGCTAGCGGGAGGAAATACGCAGTATTTT,CASGLAGGNTQYF
-,-,12,TRBJ2-7,TRBV28,TGTGCCAGCAGTGGTCAGGGGTTCCCCAGCGTCTTC,CASSGQGFPSVF
-,-,13,TRBJ1-5,TRBV19,TGTGCCAGTAGTAGACCTGGCAATCAGCCCCAGCATTTT,CASSRPGNQPQHF
-,-,17,TRBJ2-7,TRBV21-1,TGTGCCAGCAGCATTGCTAGCGGGAGGGCCTTGTCCTACGAGCAGTACTTC,CASSIASGRALSYEQYF
TRBD2,-,19,TRBJ2-2,TRBV24-1,TGTGCCACCAGTGATATTGGCACGGCTAGCGGGAGATATACCGGGGAGCTGTTTTTT,CATSDIGTASGRYTGELFF
TRBD1,-,15,TRBJ1-6,TRBV18,TGTGCCAGCTCACCCGGGACAGGATATAATTCACCCCTCCACTTT,CASSPGTGYNSPLHF
-,-,13,TRBJ1-1,TRBV28,TGTGCCAGCAGTCCCACACAGAACACTGAAGCTTTCTTT,CASSPTQNTEAFF
TRBD2,-,15,TRBJ2-1,TRBV28,TGTGCCAGCAGTTCGTTCACTAGCGGATACAATGAGCAGTTCTTC,CASSSFTSGYNEQFF
-,-,13,TRBJ2-7,TRBV18,TGTGCCAGCTCCGGGGGGCAACCCTACGAGCAGTACTTC,CASSGGQPYEQYF
-,-,13,TRBJ2-5,TRBV11-1,TGTGCCAGCAGCTCGCAGCCCCAAGAGACCCAGTACTTC,CASSSQPQETQYF
-,-,14,TRBJ1-2,TRBV28,TGTGCCAGCAATTCCGGGCCAGCTAGCTATGGCTACACCTTC,CASNSGPASYGYTF
-,-,12,TRBJ2-4,TRBV28,TGTGCCAGCAGTTTAAGGGGCGCGAGACCGTACTTC,CASSLRGARPYF
TRBD2,-,17,TRBJ2-7,TRBV4-3,TGCGCCAGCAGCCAATCGGGTGGGGCTAGCGGCTCCTACGAGCAGTACTTC,CASSQSGGASGSYEQYF
-,-,12,TRBJ2-7,TRBV28,TGTGCCAGCAGTTTCCTGTTTTACGAGCAGTACTTC,CASSFLFYEQYF
TRBD1,-,14,TRBJ1-5,TRBV20-1,TGCAGTGCCAGTAGACAGGGCGGCAATCAGCCCCAGCATTTT,CSASRQGGNQPQHF
-,few,15,TRBJ1-5,TRBV7-2,TGTGCCAGCAGCTACTCCAACGGCGCCCTACAGCCCCAGCATTTT,CASSYSNGALQPQHF